Detailed here is one T cell receptor beta chain. This record belongs to a study of blood T cell repertoires in COVID-19. Trimming removed 9 bases from V and 3 bases from J; junction bases left unmatched: 9. The CDR3 loop spans 16 amino acids. The germline V gene has CDR1 SNHLY and CDR2 FYNNEI. Sequencing used immunoSEQ multiplex PCR; TCRdb keeps in-frame clones, though not all of them. Of some 130,000 clones listed, 79% are singletons. Material: peripheral blood. This rearrangement joins TRBV2 to TRBJ2-5, with 14 bases that match TRBD2. This clonotype was obtained from a man aged 60-69 years with acute or convalescent COVID-19. In DNA, the CDR3 is TGTGCCAGTGAAGTAGGACTAGCGGGAGGAGAAGAGACCCAGTACTTC. It encodes CASEVGLAGGEETQYF.